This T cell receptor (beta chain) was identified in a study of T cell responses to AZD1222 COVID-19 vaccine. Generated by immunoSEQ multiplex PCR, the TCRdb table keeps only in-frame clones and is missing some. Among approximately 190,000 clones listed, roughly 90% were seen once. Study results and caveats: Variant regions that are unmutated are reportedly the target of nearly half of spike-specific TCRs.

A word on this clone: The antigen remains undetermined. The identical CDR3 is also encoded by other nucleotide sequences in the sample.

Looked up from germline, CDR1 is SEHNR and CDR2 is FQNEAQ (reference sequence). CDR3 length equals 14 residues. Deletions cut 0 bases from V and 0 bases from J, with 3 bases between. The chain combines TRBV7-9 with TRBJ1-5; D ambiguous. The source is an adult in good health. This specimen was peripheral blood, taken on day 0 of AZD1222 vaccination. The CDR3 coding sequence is TGTGCCAGCAGCTTAGCCGGTAGCAATCAGCCCCAGCATTTT. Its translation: CASSLAGSNQPQHF.